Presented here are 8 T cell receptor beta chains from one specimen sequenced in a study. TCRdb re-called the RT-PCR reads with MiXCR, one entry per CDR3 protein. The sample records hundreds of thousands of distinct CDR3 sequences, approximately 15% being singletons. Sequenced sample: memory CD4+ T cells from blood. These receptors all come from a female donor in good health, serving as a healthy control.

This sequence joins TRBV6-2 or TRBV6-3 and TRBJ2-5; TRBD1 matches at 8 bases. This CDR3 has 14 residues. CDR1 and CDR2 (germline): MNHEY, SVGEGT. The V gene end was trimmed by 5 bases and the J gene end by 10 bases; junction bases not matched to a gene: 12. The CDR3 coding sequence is TGTGCCAGCAGTCGATCTACACGGACAGGGAACCAGTACTTC. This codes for CASSRSTRTGNQYF.

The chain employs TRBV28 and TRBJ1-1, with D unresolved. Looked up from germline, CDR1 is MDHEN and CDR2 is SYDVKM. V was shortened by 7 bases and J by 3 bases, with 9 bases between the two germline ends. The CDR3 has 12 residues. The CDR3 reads CASITGDTEAFF. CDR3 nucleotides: TGTGCCAGCATCACCGGGGACACTGAAGCTTTCTTT.

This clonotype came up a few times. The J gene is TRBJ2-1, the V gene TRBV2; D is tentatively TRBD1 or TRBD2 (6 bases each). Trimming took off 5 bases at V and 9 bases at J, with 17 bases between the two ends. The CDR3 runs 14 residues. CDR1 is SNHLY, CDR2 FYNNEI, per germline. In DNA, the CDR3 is TGTGCCAGCAGTTCCCTGAGCAGGGGAGGTGAGCAGTTCTTC. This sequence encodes CASSSLSRGGEQFF.

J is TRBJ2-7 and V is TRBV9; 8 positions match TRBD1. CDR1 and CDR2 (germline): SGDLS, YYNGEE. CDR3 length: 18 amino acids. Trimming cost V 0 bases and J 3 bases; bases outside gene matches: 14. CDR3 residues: CASSVDLDRGSFIYEQYF. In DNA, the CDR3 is TGTGCCAGCAGCGTAGACCTAGACAGGGGATCTTTTATCTACGAGCAGTACTTC.

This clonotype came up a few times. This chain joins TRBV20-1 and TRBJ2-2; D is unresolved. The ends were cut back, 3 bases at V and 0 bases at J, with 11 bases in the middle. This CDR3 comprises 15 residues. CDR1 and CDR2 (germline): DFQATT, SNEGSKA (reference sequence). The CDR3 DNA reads TGCAGTGCTAGTGAGCCTGCATCGAACACCGGGGAGCTGTTTTTT. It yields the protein CSASEPASNTGELFF.

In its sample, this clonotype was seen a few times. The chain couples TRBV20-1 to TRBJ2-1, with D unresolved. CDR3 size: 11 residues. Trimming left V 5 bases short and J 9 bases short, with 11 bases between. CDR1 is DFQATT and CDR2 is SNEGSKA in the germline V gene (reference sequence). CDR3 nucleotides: TGCAGTGCTTTGAGGTACGGTGAGCAGTTCTTC. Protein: CSALRYGEQFF.

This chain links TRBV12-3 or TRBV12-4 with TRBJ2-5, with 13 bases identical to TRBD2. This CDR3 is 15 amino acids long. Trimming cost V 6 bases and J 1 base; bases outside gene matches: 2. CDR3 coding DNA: TGTGCCAGCAGCGGACTAGCGGGGGCCCAAGAGACCCAGTACTTC. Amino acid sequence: CASSGLAGAQETQYF.

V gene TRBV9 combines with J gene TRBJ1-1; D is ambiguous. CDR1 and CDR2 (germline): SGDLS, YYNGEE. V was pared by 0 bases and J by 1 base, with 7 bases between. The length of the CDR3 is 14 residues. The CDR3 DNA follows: TGTGCCAGCAGCGTAGGATCGAAGAACACTGAAGCTTTCTTT. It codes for CASSVGSKNTEAFF.